The clone carrying this T cell receptor beta chain was counted between two and nine times. Its antigen is unknown. The data stem from a study of T-cell reconstitution after alpha-beta-depleted transplantation in children. Points from the study as a whole: It was newly produced T cells that mostly accounted for T-cell counts and diversity one year after transplant. It was reported that alpha-beta T cells came from several hundred expanded graft clones (about two months after transplant).

Germline assignment: CDR1 MDHEN and CDR2 SYDVKM. V was trimmed by 8 bases and J by 11 bases, leaving 24 bases between them. The CDR3 sequence is 14 residues long. As it was prepared, the TCRbeta library received unique molecular identifiers. Using its own MiXCR run on the PCR reads, TCRdb lists one record per CDR3 protein. The table has around 270,000 distinct CDR3 sequences, roughly 7.8% seen once. The sequencing used peripheral blood, collected 360 days after TCRalphabeta/CD19-depleted stem cell transplant. V gene TRBV28 combines with J gene TRBJ1-1; D is perhaps TRBD1 (6 bases). The receptor was isolated from a female patient aged 2-10 years who had a stem cell transplant for Fanconi anemia, so the T cells may come from the graft donor. The CDR3 coding sequence is TGTGCCAGCGGACTTCAGGGGTTACACATGAGGGCTTTCTTT. Translating gives CASGLQGLHMRAFF.